Listed here are 29 T cell receptor beta chains from one sample, sequenced in a study of T cells in Graves' hyperthyroidism and ophthalmopathy. Template material for amplifying TCR beta CDR3 regions consisted of RNA transcripts. During a first-round RT-PCR of the TCR CDR3, the HTBI primer set was used. In TCRdb, the multiplex PCR reads were re-called with MiXCR into one record per CDR3 protein. Counted here are hundreds of thousands of distinct CDR3 sequences, around 15% occurring once; the ten biggest clones make up roughly 20%. Sequenced input: blood. The receptors originated from a woman aged 55 to 70 with Graves' ophthalmopathy.

The table lists this clonotype with a few counts. CDR3 amino acids: CASSQVNWGGLQYF. The CDR3 bases are TGTGCCAGCAGCCAAGTCAACTGGGGAGGTCTGCAGTACTTC. The chain is built from TRBV3-1 and TRBJ2-7; D may be TRBD2 (6 bases). Trimming took 1 base from V and 9 from J, leaving 16 bases between them. Per the germline V gene, CDR1 is LGHDT and CDR2 is YNNKEL (reference sequence). CDR3 length: 14 residues.

The chain has TRBV11-2 and TRBJ2-3; D remains unclear. The V end lost 2 bases, the J end lost 1 base, and 7 bases lay between the germline ends. Per the germline V gene, CDR1 is SGHAT and CDR2 is FQNNGV. This CDR3 comprises 14 residues. In nucleotides, the CDR3 is TGTGCCAGCAGCTTATCCCAGGGCACAGATACGCAGTATTTT. Amino acid sequence: CASSLSQGTDTQYF.

This clonotype was detected only a few times. V is TRBV3-1 and J is TRBJ2-3, with TRBD2 identical over 8 bases. CDR3 length: 15 residues. Germline values: CDR1 LGHDT, CDR2 YNNKEL (reference sequence). With 1 base clipped from V and 5 bases from J, the junction kept 5 bases outside the gene matches. The chain's CDR3 is CASSQGPTSVDTQYF. Here the CDR3 DNA reads TGTGCCAGCAGCCAAGGCCCGACTAGCGTAGATACGCAGTATTTT.

This clonotype was picked up many times. The chain links TRBV9 to TRBJ2-5; 10 bases match TRBD2. Looked up from germline, CDR1 is SGDLS and CDR2 is YYNGEE. Germline trimming cut 4 bases from V and 4 bases from J; bases unmatched to any gene: 7. The CDR3 has 15 residues. The CDR3 bases are TGTGCCAGCAGCCCTAGCGGGAGCGGTGGAGAGACCCAGTACTTC. It is translated as CASSPSGSGGETQYF.

This clonotype appeared a few times. A clone one base away is much larger, so this may be a read error. This chain connects TRBV2 to TRBJ2-1; D may be TRBD1 or TRBD2 (6 bases each). The germline V gene has CDR1 SNHLY and CDR2 FYNNEI. V was cut by 6 bases and J by 9 bases, with 9 bases left in between. The length of the CDR3 is 11 residues. CDR3 nucleotides: TGTGCCAGCAGGGAGGGGGGTGAGCAGTTCTTC. Amino acids: CASREGGEQFF.

In this sample, this clonotype turned up a few times. The rearrangement links TRBV27 to TRBJ1-2; TRBD1 matches 8 bases. Per germline, CDR1 MNHEY and CDR2 SMNVEV (reference sequence). With V trimmed by 4 bases and J by 7 bases, 8 bases remained unmatched. The length of the CDR3 is 14 residues. In DNA, the CDR3 is TGTGCCAGCAGTTCCTCAGGGGGCGGAATTGGCTACACCTTC. It specifies CASSSSGGGIGYTF.

The chain carries TRBV29-1 and TRBJ2-7; the D is unclear. The CDR3 sequence is 12 residues long. V lost 5 bases to trimming and J lost 0 bases, with 8 bases between them. From germline, CDR1 is SQVTM and CDR2 ANQGSEA. The chain's CDR3 is CSVTVSSYEQYF. The CDR3, as DNA: TGCAGCGTTACCGTGAGCTCCTACGAGCAGTACTTC.

The sample holds many counts of this clonotype. This chain connects TRBV7-8 to TRBJ1-4; 8 bases line up with TRBD1. The CDR3 has 17 amino acids. V shed 1 base and J 8 bases; nucleotides not matched to a gene: 12. Per germline, CDR1 SGHVS and CDR2 FQNEAQ. The CDR3 here is CASSLGLRGRQREKLFF. In DNA, the CDR3 is TGTGCCAGCAGCTTAGGTCTCAGGGGGCGTCAGAGGGAAAAACTGTTTTTT.

Ten or more counts support this clonotype. The V and J genes are TRBV11-2 and TRBJ2-2; 7 bases match TRBD1. This CDR3 has 15 amino acids. Per the germline V gene, CDR1 is SGHAT and CDR2 is FQNNGV. The V gene end was trimmed by 4 bases and the J gene end by 2 bases; junction bases not matched to a gene: 4. The CDR3 DNA reads TGTGCCAGCAGCTCGGGGACAGCCAACACCGGGGAGCTGTTTTTT. This gives the protein CASSSGTANTGELFF.

The sample holds many counts of this clonotype. The CDR3 protein is CASSPGDEAFF. CDR3 DNA: TGTGCCAGCAGCCCCGGAGATGAAGCTTTCTTT. This rearrangement joins TRBV3-1 to TRBJ1-1; D uncertain. This CDR3 spans 11 amino acids. Germline CDR1 reads LGHDT; CDR2 reads YNNKEL (reference sequence). V dropped 4 bases and J dropped 7 bases, with 7 bases sitting between them. Complete variable domain (other parts from reference TRBV3-1 and TRBJ1-1): DTAVSQTPKYLVTQMGNDKSIKCEQNLGHDTMYWYKQDSKKFLKIMFSYNNKELIINETVPNRFSPKSPDKAHLNLHINSLELGDSAVYFCASSPGDEAFFGQGTRLTVV.

The chain employs TRBV7-9 and TRBJ1-6, with no clear D. Germline V CDR1 and CDR2: SEHNR, FQNEAQ (reference sequence). This CDR3 comprises 14 residues. V lost 1 base to trimming and J lost 6 bases, with 7 bases between them. The CDR3 loop reads CASSLDGVNSPLHF. The CDR3 bases are TGTGCCAGCAGCTTAGACGGGGTTAATTCACCCCTCCACTTT.

The rearrangement links TRBV5-1 to TRBJ2-5; D not certain. The CDR3 sequence is 14 residues long. CDR1 is SGHRS and CDR2 is YFSETQ in the germline V gene. V was trimmed by 0 bases and J by 0 bases, leaving 6 bases between them. The CDR3 loop reads CASSLAGYQETQYF. CDR3 DNA: TGCGCCAGCAGCTTGGCAGGATACCAAGAGACCCAGTACTTC. Combining the CDR3 with reference TRBV5-1 and TRBJ2-5 gives the whole variable domain KAGVTQTPRYLIKTRGQQVTLSCSPISGHRSVSWYQQTPGQGLQFLFEYFSETQRNKGNFPGRFSGRQFSNSRSEMNVSTLELGDSALYLCASSLAGYQETQYFGPGTRLLVL.

This chain uses TRBV9 with TRBJ1-1; the D gene is possibly TRBD1 (6 bases). The CDR3 is made up of 14 amino acids. The V end was cut by 0 bases, the J end by 9 bases, with 15 bases between. CDR1 is SGDLS, CDR2 YYNGEE, per germline. CDR3 protein: CASSVEQGGGKAFF. CDR3 in DNA: TGTGCCAGCAGCGTAGAACAGGGTGGCGGTAAAGCTTTCTTT.

Remarks on this clonotype: The junction departs from the called germline gene at one end, perhaps through a read error. The chain carries TRBV6-2 or TRBV6-3 and TRBJ2-1; D not resolved. Germline CDR1 is MNHEY and CDR2 is SVGEGT. The CDR3 length is 14 residues. The CDR3 nucleotides are TGTGTCAGCAGTGTGGGTCTACAAAACAATGAGCAGTTCTTC. Its translation is CVSSVGLQNNEQFF.

This chain uses TRBV29-1 with TRBJ2-2; D remains ambiguous. Germline V lookup: CDR1 SQVTM, CDR2 ANQGSEA. V lost 4 bases and J 0 bases, leaving 9 bases between the germline ends. The CDR3 is 14 amino acids. In nucleotides, the CDR3 is TGCAGCGTTGCCTCTAACGCGAACACCGGGGAGCTGTTTTTT. Translating it yields CSVASNANTGELFF.

This clonotype was counted many times. The chain uses TRBV27 and TRBJ2-5; D tentatively reads TRBD1 or TRBD2 (6 bases each). The V and J ends lost 6 bases and 5 bases respectively, with 19 bases between them. CDR1 is MNHEY and CDR2 is SMNVEV in the germline V gene (reference sequence). This CDR3 is 15 amino acids long. The CDR3 protein is CASSLLGGAGETQYF. The CDR3, as DNA: TGTGCCAGCAGCCTTCTCGGGGGCGCAGGGGAGACCCAGTACTTC.

This clonotype was counted only a few times. The rearrangement joins TRBV5-4 to TRBJ1-1; D gene uncertain. Trimming took 0 bases from V and 5 from J, leaving 14 bases between them. CDR3 length: 15 residues. Germline V gene sequence: CDR1 SGHNT, CDR2 YYREEE (reference sequence). Here the CDR3 reads CASSLGGVGLTEAFF. The CDR3 bases are TGTGCCAGCAGCTTGGGGGGAGTTGGGTTGACTGAAGCTTTCTTT. The complete variable domain, with remaining parts taken from reference TRBV5-4 and TRBJ1-1, reads ETGVTQSPTHLIKTRGQQVTLRCSSQSGHNTVSWYQQALGQGPQFIFQYYREEENGRGNFPPRFSGLQFPNYSSELNVNALELDDSALYLCASSLGGVGLTEAFFGQGTRLTVV.

This clonotype was picked up a small number of times. A much larger clone sits a single nucleotide away, making a read error possible. The CDR3 coding sequence is TGTGCCAGCAACCACAACACTGAAGCTTTCTTT. It is translated as CASNHNTEAFF. The V call is TRBV3-1, the J call TRBJ1-1; D uncertain. Trimming removed 7 bases from V and 2 bases from J, with 5 bases in between. This CDR3 region has 11 residues. CDR1 is LGHDT, CDR2 YNNKEL, per germline (reference sequence).

This clonotype occurred many times. This chain links TRBV6-1 with TRBJ2-1; 10 bases line up with TRBD1. CDR3 length: 15 amino acids. Looked up from germline, CDR1 is MNHNS and CDR2 is SASEGT. The V and J ends lost 7 bases and 5 bases, in that order; junction bases with no gene match: 8. The CDR3 loop is CASKLGTGVNNEQFF. The CDR3 coding sequence is TGTGCCAGCAAGTTAGGGACAGGGGTAAACAATGAGCAGTTCTTC.

The chain links TRBV19 to TRBJ2-2; the match to TRBD1 covers 10 bases. V dropped 4 bases and J dropped 7; count of bases not matched to a gene: 6. From germline, CDR1 is LNHDA and CDR2 SQIVND (reference sequence). This CDR3 contains 15 residues. The chain's CDR3 is CASSTGTGVVGELFF. The DNA of the CDR3 is TGTGCCAGTAGTACGGGGACAGGGGTGGTCGGGGAGCTGTTTTTT.

The genes are TRBV10-3 and TRBJ2-6, with D tentatively TRBD2 (5 bases). The CDR3 covers 15 residues. Germline V gene lookup returns CDR1 ENHRY and CDR2 SYGVKD. The V end lost 4 bases, the J end lost 1 base, and 8 bases lay between the germline ends. CDR3 in DNA: TGTGCCATCAGTGTCGAGGGATCTGGGGCCAACGTCCTGACTTTC. Amino acids: CAISVEGSGANVLTF.

V usage is TRBV7-3 and J usage is TRBJ2-1; 7 bases are shared with TRBD2. This CDR3 is built from 15 residues. Germline lookup yields CDR1 SGHTA and CDR2 FQGTGA. Trimming at V came to 2 bases and at J to 5 bases, leaving 6 bases not matched to a gene. CDR3 sequence (DNA): TGTGCCAGCAGCTTAGGACTAGGAGCTAACAATGAGCAGTTCTTC. Protein: CASSLGLGANNEQFF.

J is TRBJ1-1 and V is TRBV20-1; D uncertain. V shed 6 bases and J shed 1 base, with 9 bases lying between them. CDR1 is DFQATT and CDR2 is SNEGSKA in the germline V gene (reference sequence). The CDR3 is made up of 12 amino acids. CDR3 loop: CSAPKENTEAFF. The DNA of the CDR3 is TGCAGTGCCCCCAAGGAGAACACTGAAGCTTTCTTT.

This clonotype occurred many times. V is TRBV6-1 and J is TRBJ1-1; D is uncertain. V shed 7 bases and J shed 6 bases, with 15 bases lying between them. The germline gives CDR1 MNHNS, CDR2 SASEGT. The CDR3 loop spans 13 amino acids. CDR3 sequence (DNA): TGTGCCAGCATGACGGTATTTGGCGCTGAAGCTTTCTTT. It translates to CASMTVFGAEAFF.

This clonotype was seen ten or more times. The chain carries TRBV18 and TRBJ1-1; D is uncertain. V lost 0 bases and J lost 3, with 11 bases in between. This CDR3 region has 15 residues. Germline CDR1 and CDR2: KGHSH and LQKENI. The chain's CDR3 is CASSPPRAMDTEAFF. The CDR3 DNA is TGTGCCAGCTCACCACCGAGGGCGATGGACACTGAAGCTTTCTTT.

As concerns this clonotype: One base away lies a much larger clone, so this may be a sequencing read error. The V gene is TRBV18, the J gene TRBJ2-5; maybe TRBD2 (6 bases). CDR1 and CDR2 from the germline V gene are KGHSH and LQKENI. This CDR3 has 15 amino acids. The CDR3 nucleotides are TGTGTCAGCTCACCCGCGCTTTCCAGCGGGGAGACCCAGTACTTC. As protein: CVSSPALSSGETQYF.

This clonotype has ten or more counts. The rearrangement uses TRBV12-3 or TRBV12-4 and TRBJ2-1; D is tentatively TRBD1 or TRBD2 (5 bases each). The CDR3 loop spans 17 amino acids. With 5 bases removed from V and 0 bases from J, the gap between germline ends came to 17 bases. The DNA of the CDR3 is TGTGCCAGCAGTGGACTCCTAGGGGCCTACTCCTACAATGAGCAGTTCTTC. It encodes CASSGLLGAYSYNEQFF.

This chain links TRBV5-1 with TRBJ2-7; D is unclear. CDR3 length equals 15 residues. Germline assignment: CDR1 SGHRS and CDR2 YFSETQ. The V end was cut by 0 bases, the J end by 0 bases, with 10 bases between. The CDR3 spells CASSLDRAASYEQYF. For the CDR3, the DNA is TGCGCCAGCAGCTTGGACCGGGCAGCCTCCTACGAGCAGTACTTC.

The table lists this clonotype with a few counts. The J gene is TRBJ2-1, the V gene TRBV9, with 13 bases matching TRBD2. V shed 0 bases, J shed 10 bases, and the junction held 4 bases outside the gene matches. Germline loops: CDR1 SGDLS, CDR2 YYNGEE. The CDR3 totals 15 residues. The CDR3 loop is CASSVGLAGGSEQFF. In DNA form, the CDR3 reads TGTGCCAGCAGCGTAGGACTAGCGGGAGGCTCCGAGCAGTTCTTC.